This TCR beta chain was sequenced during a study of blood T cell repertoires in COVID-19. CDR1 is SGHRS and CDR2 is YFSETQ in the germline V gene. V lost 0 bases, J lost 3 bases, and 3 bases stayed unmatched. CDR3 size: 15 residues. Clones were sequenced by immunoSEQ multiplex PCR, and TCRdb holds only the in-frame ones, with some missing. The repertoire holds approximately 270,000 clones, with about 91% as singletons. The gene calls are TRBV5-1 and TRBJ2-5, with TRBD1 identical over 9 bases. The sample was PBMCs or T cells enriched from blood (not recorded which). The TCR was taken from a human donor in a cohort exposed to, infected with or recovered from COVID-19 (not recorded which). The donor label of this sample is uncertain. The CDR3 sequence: CASSLDGTGKETQYF. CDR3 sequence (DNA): TGCGCCAGCAGCTTGGACGGGACAGGGAAAGAGACCCAGTACTTC.